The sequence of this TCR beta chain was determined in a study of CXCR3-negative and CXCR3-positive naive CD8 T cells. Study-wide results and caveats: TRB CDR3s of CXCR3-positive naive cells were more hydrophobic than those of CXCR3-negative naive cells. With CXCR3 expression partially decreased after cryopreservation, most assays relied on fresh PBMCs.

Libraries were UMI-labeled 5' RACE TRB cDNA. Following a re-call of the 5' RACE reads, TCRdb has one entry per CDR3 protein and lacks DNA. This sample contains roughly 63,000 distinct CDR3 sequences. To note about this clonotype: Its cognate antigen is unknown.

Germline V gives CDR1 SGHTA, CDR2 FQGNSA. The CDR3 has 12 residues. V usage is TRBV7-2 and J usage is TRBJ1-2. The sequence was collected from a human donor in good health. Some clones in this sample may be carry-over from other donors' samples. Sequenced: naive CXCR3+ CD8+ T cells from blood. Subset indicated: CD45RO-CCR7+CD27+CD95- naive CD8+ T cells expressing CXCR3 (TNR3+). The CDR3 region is CASSLKGGGYTF. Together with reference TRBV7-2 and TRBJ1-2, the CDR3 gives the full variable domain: GAGVSQSPSNKVTEKGKDVELRCDPISGHTALYWYRQSLGQGLEFLIYFQGNSAPDKSGLPSDRFSAERTGGSVSTLTIQRTQQEDSAVYLCASSLKGGGYTFGSGTRLTVV.